The entry below gives a single T cell receptor (beta chain) sequence along with its context. This specimen comes from a study of blood T cell repertoires in COVID-19. Study details: Researchers got acute and convalescent COVID-19 samples from the United States, Italy and Spain. T cells, B-cell-depleted T cells, or PBMCs supplied cDNA or gDNA.

Trimming pared 5 bases from V and 7 bases from J, leaving 14 bases between. Germline assignment: CDR1 SEHNR and CDR2 FQNEAQ (reference sequence). This CDR3 is built from 13 residues. Authors' methods: Scientists estimated how many nucleated cells there were by amplifying reference gene primers. Only in-frame clones appear in the TCRdb table, and some are missing; sequencing was by immunoSEQ multiplex PCR. V, J and clone size are those of that table, while D and trimming were read from the DNA. In the table there are 110,000 or so clones, roughly four fifths of which are singletons. This TCR was recovered from a man aged 50 or older with acute or convalescent COVID-19. Material for sequencing was peripheral blood. The chain is built from TRBV7-9 and TRBJ1-2, with a weak D call TRBD1 (5 bases). CDR3 loop: CASSLPQGSGYTF. The DNA of the CDR3 is TGTGCCAGCAGCCTACCTCAGGGATCTGGCTACACCTTC.